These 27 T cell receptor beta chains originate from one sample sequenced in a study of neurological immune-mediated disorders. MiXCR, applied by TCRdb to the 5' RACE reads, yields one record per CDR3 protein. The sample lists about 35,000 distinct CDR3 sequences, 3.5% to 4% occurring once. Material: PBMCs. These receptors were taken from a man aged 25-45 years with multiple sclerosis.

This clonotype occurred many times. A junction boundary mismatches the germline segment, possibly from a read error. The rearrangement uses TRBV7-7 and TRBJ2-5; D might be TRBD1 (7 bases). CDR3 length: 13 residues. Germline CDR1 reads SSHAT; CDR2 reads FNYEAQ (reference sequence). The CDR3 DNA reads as TGTGCTAGCAGCGCGGGACAGCAAGAGACCCAGTACTTC. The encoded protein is CASSAGQQETQYF.

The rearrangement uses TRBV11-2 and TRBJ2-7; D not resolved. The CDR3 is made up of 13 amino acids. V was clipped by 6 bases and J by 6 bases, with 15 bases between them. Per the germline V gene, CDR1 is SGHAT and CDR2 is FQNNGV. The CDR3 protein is CASSKARGGEQYF. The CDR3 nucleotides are TGTGCCAGCAGTAAGGCCCGTGGCGGCGAGCAGTACTTC.

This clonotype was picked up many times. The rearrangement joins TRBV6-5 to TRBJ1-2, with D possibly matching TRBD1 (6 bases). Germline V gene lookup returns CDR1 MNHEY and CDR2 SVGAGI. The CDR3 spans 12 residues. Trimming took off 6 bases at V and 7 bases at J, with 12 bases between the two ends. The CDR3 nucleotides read TGTGCCAGCAGAGATACAGGGTTTGGCTACACCTTC. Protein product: CASRDTGFGYTF.

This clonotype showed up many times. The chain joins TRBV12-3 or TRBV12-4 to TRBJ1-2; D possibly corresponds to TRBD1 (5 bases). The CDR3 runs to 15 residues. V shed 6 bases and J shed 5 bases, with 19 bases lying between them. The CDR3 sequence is CASSKIGAEGYGYTF. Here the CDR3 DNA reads TGTGCCAGCAGCAAAATCGGGGCCGAAGGGTATGGCTACACCTTC.

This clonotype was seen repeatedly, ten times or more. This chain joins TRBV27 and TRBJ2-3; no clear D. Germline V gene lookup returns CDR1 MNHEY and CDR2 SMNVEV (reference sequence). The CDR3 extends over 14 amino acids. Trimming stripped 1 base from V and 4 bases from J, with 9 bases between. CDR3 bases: TGTGCCAGCAGTTTATTTTCGGCCTCAGATACGCAGTATTTT. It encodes CASSLFSASDTQYF.

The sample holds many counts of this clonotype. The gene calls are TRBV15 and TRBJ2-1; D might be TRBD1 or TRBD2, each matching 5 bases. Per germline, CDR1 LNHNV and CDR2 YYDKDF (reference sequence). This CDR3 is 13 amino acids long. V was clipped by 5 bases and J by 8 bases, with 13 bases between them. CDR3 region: CATSDGVGDEQFF. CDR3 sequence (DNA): TGTGCCACCAGCGACGGGGTAGGGGATGAGCAGTTCTTC.

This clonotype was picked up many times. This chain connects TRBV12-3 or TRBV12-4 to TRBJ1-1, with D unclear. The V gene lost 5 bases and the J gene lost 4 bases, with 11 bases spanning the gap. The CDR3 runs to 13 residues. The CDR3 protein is CASSQQWATEAFF. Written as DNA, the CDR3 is TGTGCCAGCAGTCAACAGTGGGCCACTGAAGCTTTCTTT.

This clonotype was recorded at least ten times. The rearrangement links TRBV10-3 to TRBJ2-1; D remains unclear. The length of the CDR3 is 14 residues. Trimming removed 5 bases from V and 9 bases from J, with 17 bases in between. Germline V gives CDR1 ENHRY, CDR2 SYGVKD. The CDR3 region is CAISIQATRFEQFF. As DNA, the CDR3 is TGTGCCATCAGTATCCAGGCTACCCGTTTTGAGCAGTTCTTC.

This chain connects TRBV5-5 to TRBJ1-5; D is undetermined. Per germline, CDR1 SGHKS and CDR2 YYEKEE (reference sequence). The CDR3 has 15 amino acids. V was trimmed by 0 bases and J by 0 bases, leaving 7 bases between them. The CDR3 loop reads CASSLGRHSNQPQHF. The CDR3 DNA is TGTGCCAGCAGCTTGGGGAGGCATAGCAATCAGCCCCAGCATTTT.

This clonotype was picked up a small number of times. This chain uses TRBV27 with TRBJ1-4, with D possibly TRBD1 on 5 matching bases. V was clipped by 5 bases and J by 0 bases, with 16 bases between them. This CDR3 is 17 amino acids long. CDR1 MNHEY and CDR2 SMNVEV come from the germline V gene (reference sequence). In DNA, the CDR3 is TGTGCCAGCAGTCCCTCGGGACGGTTTGCAACTAATGAAAAACTGTTTTTT. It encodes CASSPSGRFATNEKLFF.

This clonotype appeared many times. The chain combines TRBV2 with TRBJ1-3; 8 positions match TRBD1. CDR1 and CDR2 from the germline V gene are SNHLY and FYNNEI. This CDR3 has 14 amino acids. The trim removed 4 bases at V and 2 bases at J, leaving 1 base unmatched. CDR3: CASSADRAGNTIYF. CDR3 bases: TGTGCCAGCAGTGCGGACAGGGCTGGAAACACCATATATTTT.

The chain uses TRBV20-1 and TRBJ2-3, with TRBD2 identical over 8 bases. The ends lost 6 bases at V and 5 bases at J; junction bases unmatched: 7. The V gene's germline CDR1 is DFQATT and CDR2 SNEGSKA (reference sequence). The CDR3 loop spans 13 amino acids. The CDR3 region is CSAEVAGKDTQYF. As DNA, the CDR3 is TGCAGTGCCGAGGTAGCGGGGAAAGATACGCAGTATTTT.

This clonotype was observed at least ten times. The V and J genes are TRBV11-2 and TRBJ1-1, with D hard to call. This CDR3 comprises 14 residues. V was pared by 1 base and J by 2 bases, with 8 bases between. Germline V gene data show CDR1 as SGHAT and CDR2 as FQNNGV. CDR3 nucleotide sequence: TGTGCCAGCAGCTTAGGGGCAGTAAACACTGAAGCTTTCTTT. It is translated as CASSLGAVNTEAFF.

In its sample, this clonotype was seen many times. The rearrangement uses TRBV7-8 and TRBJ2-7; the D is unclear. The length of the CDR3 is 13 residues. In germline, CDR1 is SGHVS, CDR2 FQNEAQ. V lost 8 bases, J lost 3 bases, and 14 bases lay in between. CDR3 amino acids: CASGPSWDYEQYF. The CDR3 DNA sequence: TGTGCCAGCGGGCCAAGTTGGGACTACGAGCAGTACTTC.

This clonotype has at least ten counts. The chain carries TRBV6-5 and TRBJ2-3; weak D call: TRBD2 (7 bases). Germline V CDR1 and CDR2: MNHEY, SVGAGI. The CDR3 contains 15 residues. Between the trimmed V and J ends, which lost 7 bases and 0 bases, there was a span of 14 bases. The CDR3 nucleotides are TGTGCCAGCAATATGAGGGGGGGAAGCACAGATACGCAGTATTTT. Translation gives CASNMRGGSTDTQYF.

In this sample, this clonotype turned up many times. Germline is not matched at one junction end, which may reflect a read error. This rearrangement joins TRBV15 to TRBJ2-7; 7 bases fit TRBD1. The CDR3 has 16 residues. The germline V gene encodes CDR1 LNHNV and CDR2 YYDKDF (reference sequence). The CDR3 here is CATSRDTGTASHEQYF. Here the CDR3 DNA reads TGTGCCACCAGCAGAGATACCGGGACAGCCTCCCACGAGCAGTACTTC.

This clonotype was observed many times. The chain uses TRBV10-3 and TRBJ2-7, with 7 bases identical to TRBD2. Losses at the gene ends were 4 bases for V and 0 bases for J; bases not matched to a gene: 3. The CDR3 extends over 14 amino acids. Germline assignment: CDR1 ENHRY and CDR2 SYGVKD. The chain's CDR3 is CAISAGGSSYEQYF. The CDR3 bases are TGTGCCATCAGTGCGGGGGGATCCTCCTACGAGCAGTACTTC.

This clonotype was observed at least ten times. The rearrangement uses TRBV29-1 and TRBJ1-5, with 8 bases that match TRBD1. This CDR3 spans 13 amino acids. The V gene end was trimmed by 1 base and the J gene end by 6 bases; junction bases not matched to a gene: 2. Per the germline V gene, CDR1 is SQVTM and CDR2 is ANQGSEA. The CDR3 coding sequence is TGCAGCGTTGAAGGTCAGGGGGCTCAGCCCCAGCATTTT. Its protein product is CSVEGQGAQPQHF.

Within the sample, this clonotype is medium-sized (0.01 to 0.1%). DNA for the CDR3: TGCGCCAGCAGCTTCCGAGCGGGGGGAGAAGATACGCAGTATTTT. This translates into CASSFRAGGEDTQYF. This chain links TRBV5-1 with TRBJ2-3, with 9 nucleotides matching TRBD2. CDR3 length: 15 residues. Germline lookup yields CDR1 SGHRS and CDR2 YFSETQ. The ends lost 2 bases at V and 5 bases at J; junction bases unmatched: 6.

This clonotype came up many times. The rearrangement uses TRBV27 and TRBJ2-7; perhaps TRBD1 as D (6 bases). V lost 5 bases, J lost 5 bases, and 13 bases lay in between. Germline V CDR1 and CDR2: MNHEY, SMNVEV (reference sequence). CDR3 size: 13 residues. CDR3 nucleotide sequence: TGTGCCAGCAGTAAAACAGGGCAGCACGAGCAGTACTTC. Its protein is CASSKTGQHEQYF.

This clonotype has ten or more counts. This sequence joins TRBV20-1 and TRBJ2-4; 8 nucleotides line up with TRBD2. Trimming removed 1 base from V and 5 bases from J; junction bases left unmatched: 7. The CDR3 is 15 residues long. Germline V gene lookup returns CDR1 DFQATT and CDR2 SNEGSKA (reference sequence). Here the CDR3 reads CSARAGGGFENIQYF. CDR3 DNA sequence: TGCAGTGCTAGAGCCGGCGGGGGGTTTGAAAACATTCAGTACTTC.

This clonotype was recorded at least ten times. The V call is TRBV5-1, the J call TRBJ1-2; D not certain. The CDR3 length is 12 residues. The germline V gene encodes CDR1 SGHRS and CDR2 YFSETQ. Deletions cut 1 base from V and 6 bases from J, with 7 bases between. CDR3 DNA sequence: TGCGCCAGCAGCTTGCCCGACAATGGCTACACCTTC. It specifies CASSLPDNGYTF.

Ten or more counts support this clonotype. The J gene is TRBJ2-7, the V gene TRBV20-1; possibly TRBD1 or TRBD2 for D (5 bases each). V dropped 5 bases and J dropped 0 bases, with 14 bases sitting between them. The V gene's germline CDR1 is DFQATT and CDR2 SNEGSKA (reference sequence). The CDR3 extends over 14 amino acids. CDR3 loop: CSASILGTSYEQYF. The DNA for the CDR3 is TGCAGTGCTTCCATCCTGGGGACCTCCTACGAGCAGTACTTC.

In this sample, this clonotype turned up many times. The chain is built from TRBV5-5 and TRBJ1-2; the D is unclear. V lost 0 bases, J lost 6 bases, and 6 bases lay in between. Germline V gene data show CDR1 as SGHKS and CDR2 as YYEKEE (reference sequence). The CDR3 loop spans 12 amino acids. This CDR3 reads CASSLVVDGYTF. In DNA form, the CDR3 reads TGTGCCAGCAGCTTGGTGGTGGATGGCTACACCTTC.

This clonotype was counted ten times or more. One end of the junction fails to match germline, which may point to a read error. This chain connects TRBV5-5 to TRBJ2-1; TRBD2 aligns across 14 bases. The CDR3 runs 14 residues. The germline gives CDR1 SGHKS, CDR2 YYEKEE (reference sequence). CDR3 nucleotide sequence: TGTGCCAGCAGCCAAGGACTAGCGGGGGGAGCCTGTGTCTTC. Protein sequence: CASSQGLAGGACVF.

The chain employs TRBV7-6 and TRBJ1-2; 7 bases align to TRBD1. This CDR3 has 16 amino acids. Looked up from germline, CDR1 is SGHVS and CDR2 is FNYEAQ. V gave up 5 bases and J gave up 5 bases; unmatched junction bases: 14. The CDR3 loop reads CASSLIGGTGEYGYTF. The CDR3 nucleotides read TGTGCCAGCAGCCTAATTGGAGGCACAGGGGAATATGGCTACACCTTC.

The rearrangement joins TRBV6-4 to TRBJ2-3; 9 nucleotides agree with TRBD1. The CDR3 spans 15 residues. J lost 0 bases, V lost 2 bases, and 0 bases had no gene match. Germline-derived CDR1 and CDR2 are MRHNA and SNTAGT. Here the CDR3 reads CASSDGTGSTDTQYF. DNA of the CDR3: TGTGCCAGCAGTGACGGGACAGGGAGCACAGATACGCAGTATTTT.